This T cell receptor (beta chain) came from a study of T cell responses to AZD1222 COVID-19 vaccine. Findings of the study overall: Donors were largely white British and mainly female; clonal diversity was possibly underestimated. Baseline seropositivity occurred in only a handful of AZD1222 recipients. The study sampled repertoires only after the peak T cell response.

Analysis merged second doses at about 4 or about 12 weeks. V was clipped by 4 bases and J by 4 bases; unmatched bases: 9. Germline loops: CDR1 MGHRA, CDR2 YSYEKL. The CDR3 covers 15 residues. Profiled with immunoSEQ multiplex PCR; TCRdb holds only in-frame clones, not every one. The table shows about 140,000 clones, with 70% to 90% occurring only once. Turning to this clone: No antigen is known for it.

The sequence was obtained from an adult who received the AZD1222 COVID-19 vaccine. V usage is TRBV4-1 and J usage is TRBJ1-2; 7 bases match TRBD1. The source material was peripheral blood, sampled 28 days after the second AZD1222 dose. The CDR3: CASSPPTGPTYGYTF. The CDR3 DNA reads TGCGCCAGCAGCCCTCCGACAGGGCCGACCTATGGCTACACCTTC.